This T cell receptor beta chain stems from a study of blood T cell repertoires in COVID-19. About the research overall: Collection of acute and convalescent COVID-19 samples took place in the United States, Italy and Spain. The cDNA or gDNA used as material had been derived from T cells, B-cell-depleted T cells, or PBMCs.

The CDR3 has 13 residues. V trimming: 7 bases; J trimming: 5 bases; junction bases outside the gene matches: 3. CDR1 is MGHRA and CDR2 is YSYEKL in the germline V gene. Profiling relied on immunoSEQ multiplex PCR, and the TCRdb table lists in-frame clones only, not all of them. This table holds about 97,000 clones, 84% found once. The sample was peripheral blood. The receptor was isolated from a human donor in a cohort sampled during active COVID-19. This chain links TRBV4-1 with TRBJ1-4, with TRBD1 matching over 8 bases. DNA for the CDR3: TGCGCCAGCAAAAGACAGGGGAATGAAAAACTGTTTTTT. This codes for CASKRQGNEKLFF.